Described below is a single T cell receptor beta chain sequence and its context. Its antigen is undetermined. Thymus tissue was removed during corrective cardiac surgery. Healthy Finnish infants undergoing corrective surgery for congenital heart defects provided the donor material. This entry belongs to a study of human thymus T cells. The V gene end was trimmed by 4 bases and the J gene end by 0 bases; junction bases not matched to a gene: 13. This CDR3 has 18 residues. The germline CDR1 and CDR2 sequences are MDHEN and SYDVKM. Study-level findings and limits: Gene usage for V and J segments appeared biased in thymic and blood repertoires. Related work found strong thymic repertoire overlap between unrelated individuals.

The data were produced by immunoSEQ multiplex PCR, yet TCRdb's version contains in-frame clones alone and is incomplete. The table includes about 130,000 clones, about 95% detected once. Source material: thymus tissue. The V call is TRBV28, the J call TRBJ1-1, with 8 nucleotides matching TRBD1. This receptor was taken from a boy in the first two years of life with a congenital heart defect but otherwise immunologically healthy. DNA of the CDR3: TGTGCCAGCAGTTCCTACGGGACAGGCAACGCTTTGAACACTGAAGCTTTCTTT. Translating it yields CASSSYGTGNALNTEAFF.